Following are 22 T cell receptor beta chains from one sample sequenced in a study of spatial heterogeneity in lung cancer. Whole-study results and caveats: Tumor mutation counts were tracked by expanded intratumoral alpha and beta TCR counts.

The antigens of these receptors remain unknown. TCRdb recomputed calls from the 5' RACE reads with MiXCR, one row per CDR3 protein. The sample carries about 7,000 distinct CDR3 sequences, 10% to 15% recorded once. This sample's time point: sample taken at primary tumor resection. The sequencing here drew on lung tumor tissue, taken at surgery. Receptors originate from a male donor with early-stage non-small cell lung cancer.

At least ten counts were recorded for this clonotype. Since it is a stray read in a library aimed at alpha chains, this beta chain has a size that is not meaningful. The V gene is TRBV12-3 or TRBV12-4, the J gene TRBJ2-2, with 12 nucleotides matching TRBD2. J gave up 1 base and V 6 bases, and 0 bases lay outside the gene matches. The CDR3 extends over 15 amino acids. The CDR3 sequence: CASRGLAGNTGELFF. The DNA of the CDR3 is TGTGCCAGCAGGGGACTAGCGGGGAACACCGGGGAGCTGTTTTTT.

This clonotype was observed many times. In a library made to pick up alpha chains, this beta chain is a stray read with a size that means little. The chain is built from TRBV7-8 and TRBJ2-2; possibly TRBD1 or TRBD2 for D (5 bases each). Germline V gene lookup returns CDR1 SGHVS and CDR2 FQNEAQ. V gave up 1 base and J gave up 3 bases, with 12 bases separating them. The length of the CDR3 is 16 residues. As DNA, the CDR3 is TGTGCCAGCAGCTTAGGAGCAGGGACGTACACCGGGGAGCTGTTTTTT. It is translated as CASSLGAGTYTGELFF.

As to this clonotype: The library was built for alpha chains, so this beta chain is an off-target read and its size means little. The chain carries TRBV20-1 and TRBJ2-7, with a weak D call TRBD2 (6 bases). Germline CDR1 and CDR2: DFQATT and SNEGSKA (reference sequence). The CDR3 covers 14 residues. With 5 bases removed from V and 0 bases from J, the gap between germline ends came to 14 bases. DNA of the CDR3: TGCAGTGCTCCCCGGGATAGCGGCTCCTACGAGCAGTACTTC. Protein product: CSAPRDSGSYEQYF.

This clonotype was observed many times. The size of this beta chain means little, since it is a stray read in a library made for alpha chains. This chain links TRBV20-1 with TRBJ2-6; 9 positions match TRBD1. The CDR3 spans 19 residues. With 1 base clipped from V and 1 base from J, the junction kept 11 bases outside the gene matches. Germline CDR1 DFQATT, CDR2 SNEGSKA (reference sequence). This chain's CDR3 is CSARAPQGAKRSGANVLTF. For the CDR3, the DNA is TGCAGTGCTAGAGCCCCACAGGGGGCCAAAAGGTCTGGGGCCAACGTCCTGACTTTC.

This clonotype was recorded at least ten times. Since the library was made to target alpha chains, this beta chain is a stray read and its abundance is not meaningful. The chain has TRBV12-3 or TRBV12-4 and TRBJ2-5, with D perhaps matching TRBD1 (6 bases). V lost 5 bases, J lost 4 bases, and 14 bases lay in between. The CDR3 covers 14 residues. This CDR3 is CASSRAIRGETQYF. In DNA form, the CDR3 reads TGTGCCAGCAGTAGAGCGATCAGGGGAGAGACCCAGTACTTC.

Ten or more counts support this clonotype. This beta chain is a stray read from a library made for alpha chains; its abundance is not meaningful. The CDR3 loop reads CASSLSRGNEQFF. The CDR3 coding sequence is TGTGCCAGCAGCTTATCCCGAGGCAATGAGCAGTTCTTC. This chain uses TRBV7-2 with TRBJ2-1; D is undetermined. CDR3 length: 13 residues. Per the germline V gene, CDR1 is SGHTA and CDR2 is FQGNSA. V lost 2 bases and J lost 6, with 8 bases in between.

This clonotype was detected many times. This beta chain is a stray read from a library made for alpha chains; its abundance is not meaningful. The chain carries TRBV3-1 and TRBJ2-5; possible D gene TRBD2, 5 bases. Looked up from germline, CDR1 is LGHDT and CDR2 is YNNKEL (reference sequence). V shed 4 bases and J shed 5 bases, with 14 bases lying between them. The CDR3 runs 14 residues. CDR3 nucleotide sequence: TGTGCCAGCAGCCTTATGGGAGTTAGGGAGACCCAGTACTTC. Amino acids: CASSLMGVRETQYF.

This clonotype was observed a few times. As an off-target read in a library built for alpha chains, this beta chain has a frequency of little significance. V gene TRBV6-6 combines with J gene TRBJ2-4, with TRBD2 identical over 10 bases. Unmatched junction bases numbered 12, after V lost 2 bases and J lost 8 bases. The CDR3 sequence is 17 residues long. CDR1 and CDR2 from the germline V gene are MNHNY and SVGAGI (reference sequence). CDR3 loop: CASSYPSGRAPADIQYF. DNA for the CDR3: TGTGCCAGCAGTTACCCCAGCGGGAGGGCGCCGGCGGACATTCAGTACTTC.

The sample holds many counts of this clonotype. Since it is a stray read in a library aimed at alpha chains, this beta chain has a size that is not meaningful. The V call is TRBV20-1, the J call TRBJ1-1; D call uncertain. V lost 8 bases and J lost 5, with 12 bases in between. The CDR3 extends over 11 amino acids. Germline assignment: CDR1 DFQATT and CDR2 SNEGSKA (reference sequence). CDR3 sequence reads: CSLSRVTEAFF. In DNA, the CDR3 is TGCAGTCTTAGTCGGGTGACTGAAGCTTTCTTT.

This clonotype has ten or more counts. A library prepared for alpha chains yielded this beta chain as an off-target read; its size is of little meaning. The chain couples TRBV28 to TRBJ1-6; D gene unclear. Trimming removed 5 bases from V and 0 bases from J, with 11 bases in between. Germline V lookup: CDR1 MDHEN, CDR2 SYDVKM. The CDR3 is 16 residues long. The CDR3 spells CASSGDGSSYNSPLHF. As DNA, the CDR3 is TGTGCCAGCAGTGGCGACGGGAGCTCCTATAATTCACCCCTCCACTTT.

Regarding this clonotype: This beta chain represents an off-target read in a library built for alpha chains; its size is of limited meaning. V gene TRBV24-1 combines with J gene TRBJ2-3; TRBD2 is a possible D gene (5 bases). The ends were cut back, 0 bases at V and 6 bases at J, with 12 bases in the middle. The CDR3 consists of 15 residues. The V gene's germline CDR1 is KGHDR and CDR2 SFDVKD. The CDR3 nucleotides read TGTGCCACCAGTGATTTGATCGGGCGAGGGGATACGCAGTATTTT. The encoded protein is CATSDLIGRGDTQYF.

This clonotype counts as medium-sized. A library made for alpha chains picked up this beta chain off target, so its size means little. The rearrangement joins TRBV7-8 to TRBJ1-2, with 12 nucleotides matching TRBD1. The CDR3 contains 17 residues. Germline V gives CDR1 SGHVS, CDR2 FQNEAQ. V shed 3 bases, J shed 1 base, and the junction held 6 bases outside the gene matches. CDR3 region: CASSFHGTGGFNYGYTF. CDR3 coding DNA: TGTGCCAGCAGCTTCCACGGGACAGGGGGCTTTAACTATGGCTACACCTTC.

This clonotype was found many times. This beta chain slipped into a library made for alpha chains as a stray read, so its size is not meaningful. The rearrangement links TRBV30 to TRBJ2-5; tentative D call: TRBD1 (6 bases). The V end was cut by 5 bases, the J end by 3 bases, with 10 bases between. This CDR3 is built from 12 residues. Per the germline V gene, CDR1 is GTSNPN and CDR2 is SVGIG (reference sequence). CDR3 loop: CAWAQGKETQYF. The CDR3 DNA reads TGTGCCTGGGCACAGGGTAAAGAGACCCAGTACTTC.

This clonotype was counted many times. This beta chain is a stray read from a library made for alpha chains; its abundance is not meaningful. This chain connects TRBV19 to TRBJ1-5, with D possibly matching TRBD1 (6 bases). V lost 4 bases to trimming and J lost 6 bases, with 16 bases between them. The length of the CDR3 is 15 residues. Germline CDR1 reads LNHDA; CDR2 reads SQIVND (reference sequence). CDR3 nucleotide sequence: TGTGCCAGTAGTACCTCCAGGGGCCGGAGTCAGCCCCAGCATTTT. Translated, it gives CASSTSRGRSQPQHF.

This clonotype has at least ten counts. This beta chain appears as a stray read in a library generated for alpha chains; its size is not informative. V and J are TRBV3-1 and TRBJ2-1, with D perhaps matching TRBD1 or TRBD2 (5 bases each). Trimming shortened V by 3 bases and J by 6 bases, and 9 bases separated the two germline ends. The CDR3 runs to 13 residues. Germline V CDR1 and CDR2: LGHDT, YNNKEL (reference sequence). The chain's CDR3 is CASSQPGPNEQFF. CDR3 coding DNA: TGTGCCAGCAGCCAGCCGGGACCCAATGAGCAGTTCTTC.

In its sample, this clonotype was seen many times. The library was built for alpha chains, so this beta chain is an off-target read and its size means little. The V and J genes are TRBV20-1 and TRBJ2-3; D is unresolved. Germline V lookup: CDR1 DFQATT, CDR2 SNEGSKA (reference sequence). V shed 3 bases and J shed 5 bases, with 12 bases lying between them. This CDR3 is 13 amino acids long. The CDR3 region is CSASLIGVDTQYF. The CDR3 nucleotides read TGCAGTGCTAGTTTGATTGGGGTAGATACGCAGTATTTT.

As for this clonotype: This beta chain came through as a stray read in a library set up for alpha chains, and its size says little. V is TRBV12-3 or TRBV12-4 and J is TRBJ2-5, with D perhaps matching TRBD2 (6 bases). The germline V and J ends were trimmed by 5 bases and 4 bases, with 11 bases remaining between them. This CDR3 has 13 residues. Written as DNA, the CDR3 is TGTGCCAGCAGTGTCGGGGGTGGAGAGACCCAGTACTTC. Its translation: CASSVGGGETQYF.

This clonotype was recorded at least ten times. This beta chain is a stray read from a library made for alpha chains; its abundance is not meaningful. The chain combines TRBV9 with TRBJ2-7, with 9 positions matching TRBD2. J was trimmed by 4 bases and V by 7 bases; bases with no gene match: 12. The CDR3 covers 15 residues. The germline gives CDR1 SGDLS, CDR2 YYNGEE. CDR3 nucleotides: TGTGCCAGCGGGCGGGACGGGACTAGCTTTTACGAGCAGTACTTC. It translates to CASGRDGTSFYEQYF.

The sample holds many counts of this clonotype. A library prepared for alpha chains yielded this beta chain as an off-target read; its size is of little meaning. The V gene is TRBV5-1, the J gene TRBJ2-5; the D gene is possibly TRBD1 (5 bases). The CDR3 extends over 14 amino acids. The germline CDR1 and CDR2 sequences are SGHRS and YFSETQ. V lost 2 bases, J lost 0 bases, and 8 bases lay in between. The CDR3 region is CASSFTGDQETQYF. The CDR3 region has the DNA TGCGCCAGCAGCTTTACAGGAGACCAAGAGACCCAGTACTTC.

This clonotype is medium-sized. This beta chain is an off-target read within a library intended for alpha chains, so its frequency means little. The rearrangement uses TRBV20-1 and TRBJ2-7, with 10 positions matching TRBD1. From germline, CDR1 is DFQATT and CDR2 SNEGSKA (reference sequence). V dropped 6 bases and J dropped 5; count of bases not matched to a gene: 7. The CDR3 consists of 13 residues. CDR3 sequence reads: CSARPGTGDEQYF. The CDR3, as DNA: TGCAGTGCGCGTCCCGGGACAGGGGACGAGCAGTACTTC.

This clonotype has ten or more counts. The size of this beta chain means little, since it is a stray read in a library made for alpha chains. The chain uses TRBV6-1 and TRBJ2-3; D is ambiguous. Germline loops: CDR1 MNHNS, CDR2 SASEGT. This CDR3 region has 15 residues. V was cut by 5 bases and J by 2 bases, with 14 bases left in between. The CDR3 protein is CASSIMGGSTDTQYF. In DNA, the CDR3 is TGTGCCAGCAGTATCATGGGCGGCTCCACAGATACGCAGTATTTT.

In this sample, this clonotype is medium-sized. This beta chain is an off-target read within a library intended for alpha chains, so its frequency means little. The chain is built from TRBV24-1 and TRBJ2-1; D assignment may be TRBD1 or TRBD2 (5 bases each). V dropped 6 bases and J dropped 6 bases, with 17 bases sitting between them. The CDR3 totals 15 residues. Per the germline V gene, CDR1 is KGHDR and CDR2 is SFDVKD. The CDR3 loop reads CATSRREHRGNEQFF. Here the CDR3 DNA reads TGTGCCACCAGTCGCAGGGAGCATAGAGGCAATGAGCAGTTCTTC.